Each of the 27 T cell receptor beta chains below was sequenced from the same sample in a study of CD8 T cells in Susac syndrome. It was with random hexamers that about 0.45 to 1 ug RNA was reverse transcribed. One entry per CDR3 protein results from TCRdb running MiXCR on the immunoSEQ multiplex PCR reads. The table includes approximately 300,000 distinct CDR3 sequences, around 85% detected once. The sequenced sample was CD8+ T cells from PBMCs. These receptor sequences come from a human donor with multiple sclerosis.

The rearrangement uses TRBV7-2 and TRBJ1-5; tentatively, D is TRBD1 (6 bases). The germline V gene has CDR1 SGHTA and CDR2 FQGNSA. Trimming stripped 6 bases from V and 1 base from J, with 16 bases between. The CDR3 runs to 16 residues. The CDR3 nucleotides are TGTGCCAGCAGAATAGGGACAAGCGGGAGCAATCAGCCCCAGCATTTT. Translated, it gives CASRIGTSGSNQPQHF.

This chain joins TRBV7-9 and TRBJ1-5; 7 bases are shared with TRBD1. CDR1 is SEHNR, CDR2 FQNEAQ, per germline (reference sequence). With 5 bases clipped from V and 9 bases from J, the junction kept 7 bases outside the gene matches. This CDR3 is 13 amino acids long. The CDR3 here is CASSQGVSVPQHF. The CDR3 bases are TGTGCCAGCAGCCAGGGGGTCTCGGTGCCCCAGCATTTT.

This clonotype showed up just a few times. At one end, the junction sequence differs from germline, possibly due to a read error. The chain couples TRBV12-3 or TRBV12-4 to TRBJ2-7; TRBD1 matches at 7 bases. This CDR3 has 14 amino acids. The CDR3 DNA reads as TGTGCCAGCAGCTTAGGGACAGATTACTACGAGCAGTACTTC. Translating it yields CASSLGTDYYEQYF.

V gene TRBV6-5 combines with J gene TRBJ1-5; D is unresolved. Germline lookup yields CDR1 MNHEY and CDR2 SVGAGI. The V end was cut by 5 bases, the J end by 1 base, with 12 bases between. This CDR3 region has 15 residues. The CDR3 spells CASSAGPGSNQPQHF. For the CDR3, the DNA is TGTGCCAGCAGTGCCGGACCCGGCAGCAATCAGCCCCAGCATTTT.

The J gene is TRBJ2-7, the V gene TRBV6-1; TRBD2 might be the D (5 bases). V lost 4 bases and J 4 bases, leaving 14 bases between the germline ends. The V gene's germline CDR1 is MNHNS and CDR2 SASEGT. The CDR3 consists of 14 residues. The CDR3 coding sequence is TGTGCCAGCAGTGCCTCGGCGGGTGAATACGAGCAGTACTTC. It translates to CASSASAGEYEQYF.

The chain joins TRBV5-6 to TRBJ1-1; no clear D gene. Per germline, CDR1 SGHDT and CDR2 YYEEEE. This CDR3 region has 13 residues. V was trimmed by 4 bases and J by 4 bases, leaving 11 bases between them. The CDR3 spells CASSHGRATEAFF. In DNA form, the CDR3 reads TGTGCCAGCAGCCACGGGAGGGCCACTGAAGCTTTCTTT. Using reference TRBV5-6 and TRBJ1-1 for the parts outside the CDR3, the full variable domain is DAGVTQSPTHLIKTRGQQVTLRCSPKSGHDTVSWYQQALGQGPQFIFQYYEEEERQRGNFPDRFSGHQFPNYSSELNVNALLLGDSALYLCASSHGRATEAFFGQGTRLTVV.

The chain uses TRBV15 and TRBJ2-1, with TRBD2 identical over 7 bases. The CDR3 is 17 amino acids. The ends lost 2 bases at V and 7 bases at J; junction bases unmatched: 14. Germline loops: CDR1 LNHNV, CDR2 YYDKDF (reference sequence). CDR3 residues: CATSRFRGRGDGNEQFF. As DNA, the CDR3 is TGTGCCACCAGCAGATTTAGAGGGAGGGGAGACGGGAATGAGCAGTTCTTC.

This clonotype was counted a few times. The chain is built from TRBV4-1 and TRBJ1-2; D is perhaps TRBD1 (6 bases). The CDR3 is 15 residues long. Per the germline V gene, CDR1 is MGHRA and CDR2 is YSYEKL. Trimming took 0 bases from V and 3 from J, leaving 11 bases between them. The DNA of the CDR3 is TGCGCCAGCAGCCAAGACGAGGAGGGGGACTATGGCTACACCTTC. Its translation: CASSQDEEGDYGYTF.

This sequence joins TRBV29-1 and TRBJ1-5; the match to TRBD1 covers 7 bases. Per the germline V gene, CDR1 is SQVTM and CDR2 is ANQGSEA. V trimming: 7 bases; J trimming: 0 bases; junction bases outside the gene matches: 6. The CDR3 runs to 14 residues. CDR3 sequence: CSAWTGHSNQPQHF. CDR3 in DNA: TGCAGCGCCTGGACAGGACATAGCAATCAGCCCCAGCATTTT. Complete variable domain (other parts from reference TRBV29-1 and TRBJ1-5): SAVISQKPSRDICQRGTSLTIQCQVDSQVTMMFWYRQQPGQSLTLIATANQGSEATYESGFVIDKFPISRPNLTFSTLTVSNMSPEDSSIYLCSAWTGHSNQPQHFGDGTRLSIL.

This chain's CDR3 is CASLSAGVLHEQYF. As DNA, the CDR3 is TGTGCCAGCTTATCCGCAGGGGTCCTCCACGAGCAGTACTTC. This sequence joins TRBV2 and TRBJ2-7, with D possibly matching TRBD1 (6 bases). From germline, CDR1 is SNHLY and CDR2 FYNNEI. This CDR3 comprises 14 residues. Trimming shortened V by 8 bases and J by 5 bases, and 19 bases separated the two germline ends.

V usage is TRBV27 and J usage is TRBJ1-5, with D possibly TRBD1 on 5 matching bases. This CDR3 has 17 residues. Looked up from germline, CDR1 is MNHEY and CDR2 is SMNVEV (reference sequence). Trimming pared 4 bases from V and 2 bases from J, leaving 18 bases between. Here the CDR3 DNA reads TGTGCCAGCAGTTCCCTCGGTGGAGGGGTTCGCAATCAGCCCCAGCATTTT. Translating gives CASSSLGGGVRNQPQHF.

As DNA, the CDR3 is TGTGCCAGCAGTTACGACAGGGAGTTTCCCTACGAGCAGTACTTC. It yields the protein CASSYDREFPYEQYF. The rearrangement joins TRBV6-6 to TRBJ2-7; 7 bases align to TRBD1. The length of the CDR3 is 15 residues. V trimming: 2 bases; J trimming: 2 bases; junction bases outside the gene matches: 6. CDR1 and CDR2 from the germline V gene are MNHNY and SVGAGI (reference sequence).

The chain is built from TRBV19 and TRBJ1-3; 8 bases are a match to TRBD1. The CDR3 length is 16 residues. CDR1 is LNHDA and CDR2 is SQIVND in the germline V gene (reference sequence). Unmatched junction bases numbered 9, after V lost 6 bases and J lost 2 bases. The CDR3 loop is CASREPDRETGNTIYF. The CDR3 DNA reads TGTGCCAGTAGAGAGCCGGACAGGGAGACTGGAAACACCATATATTTT.

The gene calls are TRBV7-9 and TRBJ2-3; TRBD2 aligns across 11 bases. CDR1 is SEHNR and CDR2 is FQNEAQ in the germline V gene (reference sequence). The CDR3 runs to 15 residues. V shed 3 bases and J 3 bases; nucleotides not matched to a gene: 2. The CDR3 DNA follows: TGTGCCAGCAGCTTCCTAGCGGGAGGAACAGATACGCAGTATTTT. Its translation: CASSFLAGGTDTQYF.

V and J are TRBV28 and TRBJ1-5; D may be TRBD1 (6 bases). The CDR3 sequence is 13 residues long. Trimming removed 9 bases at V and 7 bases at J, with 16 bases between. The germline gives CDR1 MDHEN, CDR2 SYDVKM. CDR3 region: CASQRTAVQPQHF. The CDR3, as DNA: TGTGCCAGTCAAAGGACAGCGGTCCAGCCCCAGCATTTT.

The table lists this clonotype with a few counts. The rearrangement uses TRBV7-2 and TRBJ2-3, with D maybe TRBD1 (5 bases). The CDR3 runs 13 residues. Per the germline V gene, CDR1 is SGHTA and CDR2 is FQGNSA. V was trimmed by 2 bases and J by 3 bases, leaving 6 bases between them. The CDR3 sequence: CASSLYRTDTQYF. The CDR3 nucleotides read TGTGCCAGCAGCTTATACAGGACAGATACGCAGTATTTT.

A few counts support this clonotype. The V and J genes are TRBV19 and TRBJ2-7; maybe TRBD2 (6 bases). The CDR3 contains 16 residues. The V gene lost 3 bases and the J gene lost 4 bases, with 19 bases spanning the gap. The V gene's germline CDR1 is LNHDA and CDR2 SQIVND (reference sequence). The CDR3 coding sequence is TGTGCCAGTAGTATGGGGTACGGGGAGGAACTTTACGAGCAGTACTTC. The encoded protein is CASSMGYGEELYEQYF.

The chain has TRBV28 and TRBJ2-1; a weak D match, TRBD2 (5 bases). The germline V gene has CDR1 MDHEN and CDR2 SYDVKM. The CDR3 has 13 residues. V was cut by 7 bases and J by 7 bases, with 14 bases left in between. The DNA of the CDR3 is TGTGCCAGCAATCCGCTAGCTCCGAATGAGCAGTTCTTC. Its protein product is CASNPLAPNEQFF.

The chain recombines TRBV10-1 with TRBJ2-3, with 8 bases identical to TRBD1. V shed 2 bases, J shed 6 bases, and the junction held 7 bases outside the gene matches. The CDR3 spans 15 residues. From germline, CDR1 is WNHNN and CDR2 SYGVQD (reference sequence). Here the CDR3 reads CASSEGQGEVDTQYF. The CDR3 DNA reads TGCGCCAGCAGTGAGGGACAGGGAGAAGTGGATACGCAGTATTTT.

V usage is TRBV9 and J usage is TRBJ2-1; 11 bases agree with TRBD2. Germline assignment: CDR1 SGDLS and CDR2 YYNGEE. This CDR3 spans 17 amino acids. The junction had 5 bases not matched to a gene; V was cut back by 2 bases and J by 1 base. The CDR3 region has the DNA TGTGCCAGCAGCGTTTCCCGACTAGCGGGATCCTACAATGAGCAGTTCTTC. Its translation: CASSVSRLAGSYNEQFF.

The V call is TRBV24-1, the J call TRBJ2-2, with 9 bases identical to TRBD1. Germline loops: CDR1 KGHDR, CDR2 SFDVKD. CDR3 length: 16 amino acids. The junction had 8 bases not matched to a gene; V was cut back by 4 bases and J by 6 bases. CDR3 bases: TGTGCCACCAGTGACCGACGGACAGGGGTAGCCGGGGAGCTGTTTTTT. It specifies CATSDRRTGVAGELFF.

The gene calls are TRBV4-2 and TRBJ2-1, with unresolved D. V lost 5 bases to trimming and J lost 6 bases, with 17 bases between them. This CDR3 has 15 residues. Germline V gene sequence: CDR1 LGHNA, CDR2 YNFKEQ. The CDR3 sequence is CASSSELGSGNEQFF. The CDR3, as DNA: TGTGCCAGCAGCTCAGAATTGGGATCCGGCAATGAGCAGTTCTTC.

The chain is built from TRBV15 and TRBJ2-7; 8 bases agree with TRBD1. Germline V gives CDR1 LNHNV, CDR2 YYDKDF (reference sequence). The junction had 7 bases not matched to a gene; V was cut back by 5 bases and J by 1 base. CDR3 length: 15 amino acids. This chain's CDR3 is CATSEDREVSYEQYF. The CDR3 DNA reads TGTGCCACCAGCGAGGACAGGGAGGTATCCTACGAGCAGTACTTC.

The rearrangement uses TRBV7-9 and TRBJ2-7, with 7 bases lining up with TRBD1. This CDR3 has 14 residues. The germline gives CDR1 SEHNR, CDR2 FQNEAQ (reference sequence). V was clipped by 5 bases and J by 1 base; unmatched bases: 5. This CDR3 is CASSDDRASYEQYF. The CDR3, as DNA: TGTGCCAGCAGCGACGACAGGGCATCCTACGAGCAGTACTTC.

The chain uses TRBV2 and TRBJ1-4; no firm D call. CDR1 and CDR2 (germline): SNHLY, FYNNEI. The V gene lost 4 bases and the J gene lost 6 bases, with 12 bases spanning the gap. The CDR3 totals 14 residues. The CDR3: CASSVQDPDEKLFF. In DNA form, the CDR3 reads TGTGCCAGCAGTGTTCAGGATCCGGATGAAAAACTGTTTTTT.

This clonotype was detected once. The V and J genes are TRBV6-2 or TRBV6-3 and TRBJ2-7; 12 nucleotides agree with TRBD2. Germline V gives CDR1 MNHEY, CDR2 SVGEGT. There are 16 residues in the CDR3. V was clipped by 1 base and J by 2 bases; unmatched bases: 3. CDR3: CASSYLRLAGAYEQYF. For the CDR3, the DNA is TGTGCCAGCAGTTACTTGAGACTAGCGGGGGCCTACGAGCAGTACTTC.

This clonotype was observed once. The chain carries TRBV29-1 and TRBJ2-7; 9 nucleotides line up with TRBD1. Germline CDR1 and CDR2: SQVTM and ANQGSEA. The CDR3 runs to 16 residues. The J segment lost 2 bases and the V segment lost 3 bases, leaving 11 bases of the junction unmatched. CDR3 sequence (DNA): TGCAGCGTTGACGGTTACCGGGACAGGGCCCCCTACGAGCAGTACTTC. Translated, it gives CSVDGYRDRAPYEQYF.